This TCR beta chain was profiled in a study of blood T cell repertoires in COVID-19. Turning to the study itself: Specimens from acute and convalescent COVID-19 originated in the United States, Italy and Spain. Sources were T cells, B-cell-depleted T cells, or PBMCs; the material itself was cDNA or gDNA.

Study processing details: The authors estimated nucleated cell counts from reference gene primer amplification. Here immunoSEQ multiplex PCR was the method, and the copy in TCRdb shows in-frame clones only, minus some. V and J calls and clone size follow that table, whereas D and trimming were derived from the DNA. The repertoire holds some 270,000 clones, with roughly nine tenths as singletons. Germline V gene lookup returns CDR1 MDHEN and CDR2 SYDVKM. The V and J ends lost 6 bases and 5 bases respectively, with 20 bases between them. The CDR3 extends over 15 amino acids. This TCR was recovered from a middle-aged woman who had recovered from COVID-19. The chain has TRBV28 and TRBJ2-7, with TRBD1 as a possible D gene (6 bases). The sequencing sample was made of peripheral blood. In DNA, the CDR3 is TGTGCCAGCAGACCGCCAGGGGAGTTAACGGACGAGCAGTACTTC. This translates into CASRPPGELTDEQYF. The variable domain in full, completed from reference TRBV28 and TRBJ2-7, reads DVKVTQSSRYLVKRTGEKVFLECVQDMDHENMFWYRQDPGLGLRLIYFSYDVKMKEKGDIPEGYSVSREKKERFSLILESASTNQTSMYLCASRPPGELTDEQYFGPGTRLTVT.